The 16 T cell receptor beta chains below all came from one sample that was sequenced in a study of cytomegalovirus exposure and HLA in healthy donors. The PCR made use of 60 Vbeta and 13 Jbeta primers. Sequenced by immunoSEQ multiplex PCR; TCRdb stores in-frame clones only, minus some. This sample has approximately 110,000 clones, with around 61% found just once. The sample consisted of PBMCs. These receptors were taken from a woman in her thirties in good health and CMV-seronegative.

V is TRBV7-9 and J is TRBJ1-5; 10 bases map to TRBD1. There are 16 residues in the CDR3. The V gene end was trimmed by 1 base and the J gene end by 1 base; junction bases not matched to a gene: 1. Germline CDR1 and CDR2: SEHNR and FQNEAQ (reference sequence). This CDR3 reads CASSLETGGSNQPQHF. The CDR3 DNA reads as TGTGCCAGCAGCTTAGAGACAGGGGGCAGCAATCAGCCCCAGCATTTT. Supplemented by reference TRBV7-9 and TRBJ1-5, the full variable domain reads DTGVSQNPRHKITKRGQNVTFRCDPISEHNRLYWYRQTLGQGPEFLTYFQNEAQLEKSRLLSDRFSAERPKGSFSTLEIQRTEQGDSAMYLCASSLETGGSNQPQHFGDGTRLSIL.

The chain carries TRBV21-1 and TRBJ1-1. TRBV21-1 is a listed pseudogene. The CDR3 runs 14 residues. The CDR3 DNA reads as TGTGCCAGCAGCAAAGCGGAGTGGGACACTGAAGCTTTCTTT. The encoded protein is CASSKAEWDTEAFF.

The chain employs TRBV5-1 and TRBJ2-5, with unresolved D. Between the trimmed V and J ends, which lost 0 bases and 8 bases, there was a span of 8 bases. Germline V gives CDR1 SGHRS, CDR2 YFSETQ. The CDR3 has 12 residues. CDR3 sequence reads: CASSLDFDTQYF. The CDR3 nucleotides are TGCGCCAGCAGCTTGGACTTTGATACCCAGTACTTC.

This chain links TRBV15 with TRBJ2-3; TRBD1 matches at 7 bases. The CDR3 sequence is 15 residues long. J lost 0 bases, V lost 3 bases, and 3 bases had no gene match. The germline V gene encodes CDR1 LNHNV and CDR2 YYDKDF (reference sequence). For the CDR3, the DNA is TGTGCCACCAGCAGGGTGGACAGGAGCACAGATACGCAGTATTTT. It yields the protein CATSRVDRSTDTQYF.

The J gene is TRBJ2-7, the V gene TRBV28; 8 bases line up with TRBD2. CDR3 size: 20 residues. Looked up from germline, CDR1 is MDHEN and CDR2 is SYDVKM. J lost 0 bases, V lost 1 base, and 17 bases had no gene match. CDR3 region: CASSLSIWDGGAQGSYEQYF. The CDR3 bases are TGTGCCAGCAGTTTATCGATATGGGACGGGGGGGCGCAGGGCTCCTACGAGCAGTACTTC.

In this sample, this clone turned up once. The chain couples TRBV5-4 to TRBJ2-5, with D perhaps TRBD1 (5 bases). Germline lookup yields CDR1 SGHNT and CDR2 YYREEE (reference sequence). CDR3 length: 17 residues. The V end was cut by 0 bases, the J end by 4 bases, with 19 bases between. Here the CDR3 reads CASSLEGWQGMAETQYF. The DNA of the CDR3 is TGTGCCAGCAGCTTGGAGGGGTGGCAGGGCATGGCAGAGACCCAGTACTTC.

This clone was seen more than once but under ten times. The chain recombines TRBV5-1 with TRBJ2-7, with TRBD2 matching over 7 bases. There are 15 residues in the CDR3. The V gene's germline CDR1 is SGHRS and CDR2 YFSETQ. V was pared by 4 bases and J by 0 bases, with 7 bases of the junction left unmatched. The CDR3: CASSPETSFSYEQYF. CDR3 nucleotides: TGCGCCAGCAGCCCGGAGACTAGCTTCTCCTACGAGCAGTACTTC.

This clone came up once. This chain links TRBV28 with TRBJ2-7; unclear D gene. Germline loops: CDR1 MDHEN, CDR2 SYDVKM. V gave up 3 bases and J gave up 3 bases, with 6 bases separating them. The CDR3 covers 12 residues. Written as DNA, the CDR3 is TGTGCCAGCAGTTTTTCTTACTACGAGCAGTACTTC. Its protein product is CASSFSYYEQYF.

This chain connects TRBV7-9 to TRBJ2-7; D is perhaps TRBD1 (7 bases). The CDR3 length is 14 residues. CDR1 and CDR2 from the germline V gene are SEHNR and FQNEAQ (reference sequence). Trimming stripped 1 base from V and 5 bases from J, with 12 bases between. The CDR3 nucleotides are TGTGCCAGCAGCTTAGTCGGAGGGGGCCACGAGCAGTACTTC. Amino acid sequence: CASSLVGGGHEQYF.

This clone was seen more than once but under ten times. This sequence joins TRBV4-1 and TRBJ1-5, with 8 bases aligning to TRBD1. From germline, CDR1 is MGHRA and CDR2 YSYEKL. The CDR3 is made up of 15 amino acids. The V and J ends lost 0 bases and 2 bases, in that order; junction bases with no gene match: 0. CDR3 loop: CASSQEDRGNQPQHF. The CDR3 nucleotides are TGCGCCAGCAGCCAAGAGGACAGGGGCAATCAGCCCCAGCATTTT.

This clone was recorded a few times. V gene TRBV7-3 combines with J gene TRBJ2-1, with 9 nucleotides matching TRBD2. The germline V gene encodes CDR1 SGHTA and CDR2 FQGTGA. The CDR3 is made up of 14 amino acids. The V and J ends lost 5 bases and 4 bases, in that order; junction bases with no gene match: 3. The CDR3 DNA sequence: TGTGCCAGCAGCCCCCTAGCGGGGTACAATGAGCAGTTCTTC. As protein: CASSPLAGYNEQFF.

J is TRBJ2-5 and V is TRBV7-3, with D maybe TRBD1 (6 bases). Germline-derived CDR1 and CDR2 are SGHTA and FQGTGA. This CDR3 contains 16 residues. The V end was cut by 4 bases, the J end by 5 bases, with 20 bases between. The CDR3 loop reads CASSSIGQGHGETQYF. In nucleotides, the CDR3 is TGTGCCAGCAGCTCCATTGGCCAGGGGCACGGGGAGACCCAGTACTTC.

The CDR3 DNA reads TGTGCCAGTAGTGGACAGGGGAACACTGAAGCTTTCTTT. It codes for CASSGQGNTEAFF. This chain joins TRBV19 and TRBJ1-1; 8 bases map to TRBD1. The germline CDR1 and CDR2 sequences are LNHDA and SQIVND (reference sequence). The length of the CDR3 is 13 residues. The junction had 0 bases not matched to a gene; V was cut back by 5 bases and J by 1 base. Full variable domain (outside the CDR3, taken from reference TRBV19 and TRBJ1-1): DGGITQSPKYLFRKEGQNVTLSCEQNLNHDAMYWYRQDPGQGLRLIYYSQIVNDFQKGDIAEGYSVSREKKESFPLTVTSAQKNPTAFYLCASSGQGNTEAFFGQGTRLTVV.

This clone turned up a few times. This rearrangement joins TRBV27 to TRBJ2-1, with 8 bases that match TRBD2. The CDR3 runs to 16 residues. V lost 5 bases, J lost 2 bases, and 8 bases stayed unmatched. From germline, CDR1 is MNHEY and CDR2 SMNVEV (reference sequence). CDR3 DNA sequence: TGTGCCAGCAGTAACAAGCGGGAGAGTCCCTACAATGAGCAGTTCTTC. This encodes CASSNKRESPYNEQFF.

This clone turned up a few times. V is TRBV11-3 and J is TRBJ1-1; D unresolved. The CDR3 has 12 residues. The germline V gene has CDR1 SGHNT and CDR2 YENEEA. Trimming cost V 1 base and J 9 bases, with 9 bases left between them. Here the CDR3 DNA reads TGTGCCAGCAGCTTAGCGACGGGGAAAGCTTTCTTT. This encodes CASSLATGKAFF. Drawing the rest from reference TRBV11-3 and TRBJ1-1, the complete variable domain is EAGVVQSPRYKIIEKKQPVAFWCNPISGHNTLYWYLQNLGQGPELLIRYENEEAVDDSQLPKDRFSAERLKGVDSTLKIQPAELGDSAVYLCASSLATGKAFFGQGTRLTVV.

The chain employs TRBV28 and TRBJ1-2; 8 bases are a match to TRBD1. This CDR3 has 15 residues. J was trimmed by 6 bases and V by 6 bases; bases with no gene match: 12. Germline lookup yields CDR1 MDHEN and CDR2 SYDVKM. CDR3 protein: CASSPPVGQGNGYTF. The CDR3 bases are TGTGCCAGCAGCCCTCCCGTAGGACAGGGAAATGGCTACACCTTC.